This T cell receptor beta chain was identified during a study of cytomegalovirus exposure and HLA in healthy donors. Use of 60 Vbeta and 13 Jbeta primers characterized the PCR. Generated by immunoSEQ multiplex PCR, the TCRdb table keeps only in-frame clones and is missing some. The sample carries 100,000 to 150,000 clones, 73% recorded once. Donors showed nominal health when sampled, although they likely had unrecorded immune exposures. Remarks on this clone: Its antigen is not known.

V shed 7 bases and J 7 bases; nucleotides not matched to a gene: 10. The CDR3 consists of 15 residues. Germline loops: CDR1 MDHEN, CDR2 SYDVKM. Study observations and caveats: The study designated roughly 160 TCR beta chains cytomegalovirus-associated. Reports showed the classifier diagnosing cytomegalovirus status with high specificity and sensitivity. Presence/absence analyses rested on an assumption that sequencing depth was roughly uniform across donors.

The sample taken for sequencing was PBMCs. The origin of this receptor is a man aged 55 to 70 in good health and CMV-seropositive. V is TRBV28 and J is TRBJ2-1; 10 nucleotides line up with TRBD2. The CDR3 sequence: CASTLAGALRNEQFF. CDR3 in DNA: TGTGCCAGCACCCTAGCGGGGGCCCTTCGGAATGAGCAGTTCTTC.